This T cell receptor (beta chain) was sequenced for a study of a mutant IDH1 vaccine in newly diagnosed glioma. Comment on this clone: Its antigen remains unknown.

The time point was: week 35, safety follow-up. Every single dose of the vaccine, 300 ug of mutant IDH1 20-mer peptide, came with topical imiquimod. Data came from immunoSEQ multiplex PCR; TCRdb stores just in-frame clones and leaves some out. The sample records about 56,000 clones, roughly nine tenths being singletons. Per the germline V gene, CDR1 is LGHNA and CDR2 is YNFKEQ. This CDR3 is 21 amino acids long. The junction had 24 bases not matched to a gene; V was cut back by 4 bases and J by 2 bases. V usage is TRBV4-2 and J usage is TRBJ2-3, with 7 bases lining up with TRBD1. The TCR originated in a man aged 35-49 years with glioma. The specimen comprised PBMCs, sampled from a glioma patient whose treatment included an IDH1 peptide vaccine. The CDR3 is CASSREYSPPGQPRITDTQYF. The CDR3 DNA follows: TGTGCCAGCAGCCGAGAGTATTCACCTCCGGGACAGCCTAGAATCACAGATACGCAGTATTTT.